A selection of T cell receptor beta chains follows, all from one sample in a study of blood T cells in healthy people across ages. TCRdb passed the 5' RACE reads through MiXCR, listing each CDR3 protein once. This table has about 590,000 distinct CDR3 sequences, about 30% appearing once. Sequencing was performed on blood. The source of these receptors is a woman older than 75 in good health. The CDR3 runs from the conserved cysteine through the conserved F or W. Fields, in order: V gene, clone size, CDR3 protein. The size field is filled for only some rows; it gives once, few, many or a size class.

v_call: TRBV6-5
clone_size: many
cdr3_aa: CASSPRQGSNQPQHF

v_call: TRBV2
clone_size: .
cdr3_aa: CASQRWVTETQYF

v_call: TRBV20-1
clone_size: .
cdr3_aa: CSARGFGSNQLQHF

v_call: TRBV2
clone_size: .
cdr3_aa: CASKGLEYSNQPQHF

v_call: TRBV7-2
clone_size: .
cdr3_aa: CASSPSAGVEGGDTQYF

v_call: TRBV20-1
clone_size: .
cdr3_aa: CSAHGLAGGGNEQFF

v_call: TRBV20-1
clone_size: .
cdr3_aa: CRAGLLGAEQYF

v_call: TRBV5-1
clone_size: .
cdr3_aa: CASSLGTSGGYNEQYF

v_call: TRBV15
clone_size: few
cdr3_aa: CATSRDYSNQPQHF

v_call: TRBV6-6
clone_size: .
cdr3_aa: CAGSYSTTSGANVLTF

v_call: TRBV6-2/TRBV6-3
clone_size: .
cdr3_aa: CASSYAGLEGRTEAFF

v_call: TRBV7-7
clone_size: .
cdr3_aa: CASSLTRDRGRHETQYF

v_call: TRBV5-1
clone_size: many
cdr3_aa: CASSFQGRGETQYF

v_call: TRBV2
clone_size: many
cdr3_aa: CATQTDRYYEQYF

v_call: TRBV4-1
clone_size: .
cdr3_aa: CASSSGASGVSDTQYF

v_call: TRBV20-1
clone_size: many
cdr3_aa: CSAGTGKSNYGYTF

v_call: TRBV6-5
clone_size: few
cdr3_aa: CASREDGWDGYTF

v_call: TRBV28
clone_size: .
cdr3_aa: CVSTFSGIQDTQYF

v_call: TRBV15
clone_size: many
cdr3_aa: CATSREVQGTGANVLTF

v_call: TRBV6-6
clone_size: many
cdr3_aa: CASSYTQAYEQYF

v_call: TRBV20-1
clone_size: many
cdr3_aa: CSAAGLAGGYNEQFF

v_call: TRBV20-1
clone_size: .
cdr3_aa: CSAPAGTQEPQYF

v_call: TRBV20-1
clone_size: few
cdr3_aa: CSAQSRGTGELFF

v_call: TRBV12-3/TRBV12-4
clone_size: .
cdr3_aa: CASSDNRGPNQPQHF

v_call: TRBV6-5
clone_size: many
cdr3_aa: CASRPLTSGSYEQYF

v_call: TRBV9
clone_size: many
cdr3_aa: CASSVVSENEQFF

v_call: TRBV12-3/TRBV12-4
clone_size: many
cdr3_aa: CASSLAKGRQPQHF

v_call: TRBV30
clone_size: .
cdr3_aa: CAWSVRSGETQYF

v_call: TRBV7-2
clone_size: .
cdr3_aa: CATARGLNEKLFF

v_call: TRBV27
clone_size: many
cdr3_aa: CASSFGGNYGYTF

v_call: TRBV7-2
clone_size: .
cdr3_aa: CASSLVRGGRVDTQYF

v_call: TRBV9
clone_size: few
cdr3_aa: CASSGHHGGTEAFF

v_call: TRBV7-9
clone_size: .
cdr3_aa: CASSYLQGEQFF

v_call: TRBV6-5
clone_size: many
cdr3_aa: CASRDVRGTQYF

v_call: TRBV20-1
clone_size: .
cdr3_aa: CSASSAGSSNQPQHF

v_call: TRBV7-8
clone_size: .
cdr3_aa: CASSLRPGRNEKLFF

v_call: TRBV7-2
clone_size: many
cdr3_aa: CASSLGPGQSTDTQYF

v_call: TRBV30
clone_size: few
cdr3_aa: CAWSGTGNQPQHF

v_call: TRBV30
clone_size: .
cdr3_aa: CAWSLGRGGALLAKNIQYF

v_call: TRBV29-1
clone_size: many
cdr3_aa: CSVVDPFEQYF

v_call: TRBV27
clone_size: many
cdr3_aa: CASSLKTSGAYEQYF

v_call: TRBV20-1
clone_size: few
cdr3_aa: CSARDAGGFNSPLHF

v_call: TRBV4-2
clone_size: .
cdr3_aa: CASSQGGTSGRNEQFF

v_call: TRBV12-3/TRBV12-4
clone_size: many
cdr3_aa: CASSRAGGTYEQYF

v_call: TRBV13
clone_size: many
cdr3_aa: CASSLEGQSYLTYEQYF

v_call: TRBV7-2
clone_size: many
cdr3_aa: CASSFSVGDRDYGYTF

v_call: TRBV6-5
clone_size: .
cdr3_aa: CASSASGRTNEQFF

v_call: TRBV21-1
clone_size: .
cdr3_aa: CASSKSPGAYF

v_call: TRBV20-1
clone_size: once
cdr3_aa: CSATLKGQATDTQYF

v_call: TRBV29-1
clone_size: many
cdr3_aa: CSVEPTGNEQFF

v_call: TRBV5-6
clone_size: .
cdr3_aa: CASNWRGQSIDTQYF

v_call: TRBV6-6
clone_size: many
cdr3_aa: CASSIIGGTYNEQFF

v_call: TRBV7-2
clone_size: many
cdr3_aa: CASSLGVGGNYNEQFF